This TCR beta chain comes out of a study of T cell changes during pregnancy in multiple sclerosis. Germline values: CDR1 SGHNT, CDR2 YYREEE (reference sequence). The V end was cut by 4 bases, the J end by 6 bases, with 10 bases between. This CDR3 comprises 12 residues. Profiling relied on immunoSEQ multiplex PCR, and the TCRdb table lists in-frame clones only, not all of them. The sample has some 70,000 clones; approximately 92% are singletons. Sequenced material: CD8+ T cells from peripheral blood mononuclear cells, taken in the third trimester of pregnancy. This sequence originates from a female donor in good health, enrolled as a control in a pregnancy study. V gene TRBV5-4 combines with J gene TRBJ1-1; D gene ambiguous. The CDR3 protein is CASSADTPEAFF. Here the CDR3 DNA reads TGTGCCAGCAGCGCAGACACCCCTGAAGCTTTCTTT.